This T cell receptor beta chain was documented in a study of blood T cell repertoires in COVID-19. Study details: Italy, Spain and the United States were the sources of the convalescent and acute COVID-19 samples.

Trimming stripped 7 bases from V and 1 base from J, with 10 bases between. Per germline, CDR1 ENHRY and CDR2 SYGVKD. This CDR3 is built from 14 residues. In this sample, this clone turned up once. Methods used by the authors: Scientists estimated how many nucleated cells there were by amplifying reference gene primers. TCRdb's table, derived via immunoSEQ multiplex PCR, lists solely in-frame clones and lacks some. The V and J calls and clone size are taken from that table; D and trimming were inferred from the DNA. The sample holds fewer than 90,000 clones; 80% to 90% are singletons and the top ten take 36%.

J is TRBJ2-2 and V is TRBV10-3; TRBD2 is a possible D gene (6 bases). The receptor was derived from a man aged 70-80 years with acute or convalescent COVID-19. The sequenced sample was peripheral blood. CDR3 loop: CAITGELNTGELFF. Here the CDR3 DNA reads TGTGCCATCACGGGGGAGTTGAACACCGGGGAGCTGTTTTTT.